The sequence of this TCR beta chain was determined in a study of shared clonotypes between healthy human individuals. For the study at large: CD4 naive and memory got three plates each, CD8 naive two, CD8 memory one. The study, taken as a whole, reports: Generation of non-shared clonotypes was less probable than generation of clonotypes shared by all four donors.

Note on this clone: Its target is not known.

A CD45RA-negative memory subset and a CD45RA+ naive subset were separated from the CD4+ cells. Authors' analysis steps: Junction-only sequences produced by ImmunoSEQ had no quality scores, so filtering differed. Method: immunoSEQ multiplex PCR; TCRdb's copy keeps in-frame clones and lacks some. The D gene and trimming were derived from the DNA, and the V and J assignments and clone size from that table. The sample comprises about 1.1 million clones, 70% to 80% of which are singletons, and more than 0.85% rests with the top ten. Germline-derived CDR1 and CDR2 are LNHNV and YYDKDF (reference sequence). The CDR3 is made up of 14 amino acids. V was trimmed by 4 bases and J by 7 bases, leaving 13 bases between them.

The sequenced sample consisted of memory CD4+ T cells from PBMCs. Subset of the sample: CD45RA-negative fraction. The TCR comes from a man aged 18 to 30 in good health. Some clones in this sample may be carry-over from other donors' samples. The V gene is TRBV15, the J gene TRBJ1-4; D gene ambiguous. The CDR3 loop reads CATSIPGRREKLFF. CDR3 coding DNA: TGTGCCACCAGCATCCCCGGACGGCGTGAAAAACTGTTTTTT.